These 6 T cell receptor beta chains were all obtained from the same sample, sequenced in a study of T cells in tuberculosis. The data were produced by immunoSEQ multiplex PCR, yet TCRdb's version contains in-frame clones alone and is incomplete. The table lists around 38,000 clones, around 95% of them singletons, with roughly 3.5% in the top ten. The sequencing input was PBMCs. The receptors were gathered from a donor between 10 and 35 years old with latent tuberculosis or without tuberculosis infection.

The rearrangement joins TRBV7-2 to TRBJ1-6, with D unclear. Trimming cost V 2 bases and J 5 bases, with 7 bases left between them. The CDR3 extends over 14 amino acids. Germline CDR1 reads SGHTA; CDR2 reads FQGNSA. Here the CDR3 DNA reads TGTGCCAGCAGCTTATGGGCCGATAATTCACCCCTCCACTTT. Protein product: CASSLWADNSPLHF.

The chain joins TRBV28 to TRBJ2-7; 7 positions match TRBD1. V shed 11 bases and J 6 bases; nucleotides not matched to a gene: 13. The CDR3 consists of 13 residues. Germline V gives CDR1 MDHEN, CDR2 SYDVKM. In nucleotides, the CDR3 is TGTGCCTCAACCGGGACAGTCGTTGGCGAGCAGTACTTC. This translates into CASTGTVVGEQYF.

As DNA, the CDR3 is TGTGCCAGCAGTGAAGGCGGGGATGAAAAACTGTTTTTT. It codes for CASSEGGDEKLFF. The genes are TRBV25-1 and TRBJ1-4; the D is unclear. The CDR3 runs 13 residues. Trimming shortened V by 2 bases and J by 6 bases, and 7 bases separated the two germline ends. Germline V gene data show CDR1 as MGHDK and CDR2 as SYGVNS.

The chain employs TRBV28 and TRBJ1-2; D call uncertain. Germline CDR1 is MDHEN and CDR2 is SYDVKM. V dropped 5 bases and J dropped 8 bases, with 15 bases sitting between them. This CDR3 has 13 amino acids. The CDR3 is CASSLTPQRGYTF. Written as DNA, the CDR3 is TGTGCCAGCAGTCTCACGCCCCAGCGGGGCTACACCTTC.

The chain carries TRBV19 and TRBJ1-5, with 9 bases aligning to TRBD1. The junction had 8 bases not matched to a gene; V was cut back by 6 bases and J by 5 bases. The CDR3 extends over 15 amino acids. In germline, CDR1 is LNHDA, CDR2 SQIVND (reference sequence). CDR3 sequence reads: CASSRDREGHQPQHF. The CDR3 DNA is TGTGCCAGTAGCAGGGACAGGGAGGGTCATCAGCCCCAGCATTTT. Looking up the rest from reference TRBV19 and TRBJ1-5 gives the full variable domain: DGGITQSPKYLFRKEGQNVTLSCEQNLNHDAMYWYRQDPGQGLRLIYYSQIVNDFQKGDIAEGYSVSREKKESFPLTVTSAQKNPTAFYLCASSRDREGHQPQHFGDGTRLSIL.

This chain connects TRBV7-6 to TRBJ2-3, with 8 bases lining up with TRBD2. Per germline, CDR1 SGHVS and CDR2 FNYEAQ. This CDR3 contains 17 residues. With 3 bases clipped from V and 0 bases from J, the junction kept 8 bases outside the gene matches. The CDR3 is CASSFGLAGSSTDTQYF. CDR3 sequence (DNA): TGTGCCAGCAGCTTCGGGTTAGCGGGGTCTAGCACAGATACGCAGTATTTT. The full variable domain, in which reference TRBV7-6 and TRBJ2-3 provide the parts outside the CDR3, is GAGVSQSPRYKVTKRGQDVALRCDPISGHVSLYWYRQALGQGPEFLTYFNYEAQQDKSGLPNDRFSAERPEGSISTLTIQRTEQRDSAMYRCASSFGLAGSSTDTQYFGPGTRLTVL.